The entry that follows covers one T cell receptor beta chain sequence. What it binds is unknown. These data are taken from a study of Ad26.COV2.S vaccination and SARS-CoV-2 variants. Study-level findings and limits: Vaccine recipients posted higher spike-specific TCR breadth than their placebo counterparts.

Treatment denoted: 19 received Ad26.COV2.S at low or high dose, single or two shots; several received placebo; per-sample allocation not given. All samples were drawn on day 63, counting from the first vaccine or placebo injection. In Boston, an adult donor aged 18-55 years took part. Generated by immunoSEQ multiplex PCR, the TCRdb table keeps only in-frame clones and is missing some. This table has more than 350,000 clones, about nine tenths appearing once. Germline values: CDR1 LNHDA, CDR2 SQIVND (reference sequence). The V and J ends lost 6 bases and 7 bases, in that order; junction bases with no gene match: 17. The CDR3 has 17 residues.

This clonotype was obtained from a person aged 18-65 years who received the Ad26.COV2.S COVID-19 vaccine or a placebo. Material: peripheral blood, obtained in a trial of Ad26.COV2.S vaccine versus placebo. The V gene is TRBV19, the J gene TRBJ1-4, with TRBD1 matching over 7 bases. The CDR3, as DNA: TGTGCCAGTAGAATGGGGGGACAGTTTTACCGGGGTGAAAAACTGTTTTTT. It yields the protein CASRMGGQFYRGEKLFF.